One sample yielded the 6 T cell receptor beta chains listed below, sequenced in a study of human T cells and chemical hapten exposure. Each CDR3 protein gets one entry after TCRdb re-called the RACE reads with MiXCR. This sample yields some 71,000 distinct CDR3 sequences, of which around a tenth are seen a single time; around 6.8% belongs to the top ten. This sample's time point: patch test 2, 6 weeks after DPC sensitization. Treatment: therapeutic diphenylcyclopropenone sensitization with weekly scalp DPC. Here the sequenced sample was whole blood, taken in connection with sensitization to the hapten diphenylcyclopropenone (DPC). These receptors were obtained from a woman aged 45-60 years with alopecia areata. Some clones in this sample may be carry-over from other donors' samples.

The chain combines TRBV29-1 with TRBJ2-2, with 8 bases aligning to TRBD1. With 7 bases clipped from V and 1 base from J, the junction kept 5 bases outside the gene matches. Per the germline V gene, CDR1 is SQVTM and CDR2 is ANQGSEA. The CDR3 extends over 14 amino acids. CDR3 residues: CSGARGLNTGELFF. The CDR3 DNA sequence: TGCAGCGGTGCCAGGGGGCTGAACACCGGGGAGCTGTTTTTT.

The sample holds many counts of this clonotype. The V call is TRBV3-1, the J call TRBJ1-2, with D tentatively TRBD1 (5 bases). The CDR3 has 12 amino acids. Germline CDR1 is LGHDT and CDR2 is YNNKEL (reference sequence). The V end was cut by 3 bases, the J end by 3 bases, with 5 bases between. This CDR3 is CASSQGDYGYTF. The DNA for the CDR3 is TGTGCCAGCAGCCAGGGGGACTATGGCTACACCTTC.

This clonotype was recorded at least ten times. CDR3 DNA: TGCAGTCTTACCGGGACTAGCAGGGGCTCGACAGATACGCAGTATTTT. Translation gives CSLTGTSRGSTDTQYF. The chain has TRBV20-1 and TRBJ2-3; 9 nucleotides agree with TRBD2. With V trimmed by 8 bases and J by 3 bases, 15 bases remained unmatched. This CDR3 contains 16 residues. The germline gives CDR1 DFQATT, CDR2 SNEGSKA (reference sequence).

This clonotype was recorded at least ten times. V gene TRBV6-1 combines with J gene TRBJ2-3; weak D call: TRBD2 (5 bases). CDR3 length equals 17 residues. V lost 5 bases, J lost 0 bases, and 18 bases lay in between. Germline loops: CDR1 MNHNS, CDR2 SASEGT. This CDR3 reads CASSSRTSSISTDTQYF. The CDR3 nucleotides are TGTGCCAGCAGTTCACGTACTAGTTCAATTAGCACAGATACGCAGTATTTT.

In its sample, this clonotype was seen a few times. This chain connects TRBV14 to TRBJ2-3, with 10 bases lining up with TRBD2. Germline values: CDR1 SGHDN, CDR2 FVKESK. The V and J ends lost 1 base and 2 bases, in that order; junction bases with no gene match: 3. The CDR3 loop spans 16 amino acids. CDR3 protein: CASSQGLAGATDTQYF. The CDR3 DNA follows: TGTGCCAGCAGCCAAGGCCTAGCGGGAGCCACAGATACGCAGTATTTT.

In its sample, this clonotype was seen many times. The genes are TRBV12-5 and TRBJ2-7; weak D call: TRBD2 (6 bases). The CDR3 is made up of 17 amino acids. The germline V and J ends were trimmed by 0 bases and 5 bases, with 20 bases remaining between them. Germline CDR1 and CDR2: LGHNT and FRNRAP. CDR3 in DNA: TGTGCTAGTGGTTTGGTCCACGCCGGGACTCAGTCCAACGAGCAGTACTTC. Translating gives CASGLVHAGTQSNEQYF.